This TCR beta chain was identified during a study of radiation and T cells in renal cell carcinoma. As for the study in general: Nephrectomy followed 15 Gy stereotactic body radiation by 4 weeks.

Profiled with immunoSEQ multiplex PCR; TCRdb holds only in-frame clones, not every one. The table shows nearly 50,000 clones, with 83% occurring only once. With 5 bases removed from V and 5 bases from J, the gap between germline ends came to 12 bases. Germline V gene data show CDR1 as SNHLY and CDR2 as FYNNEI. The CDR3 length is 13 residues. Findings of the study overall: No pretreatment tumor biopsies were available for baseline clonotypes.

For this clone: Its matching antigen is unknown.

Indicated time point: baseline pretreatment blood. Sample treatment: 15 Gy SBRT to primary tumor, nephrectomy 4 weeks later. After SBRT, blood was collected at 2 and 4 weeks, plus baseline. The tumor was a clear cell renal cell carcinoma. The genes are TRBV2 and TRBJ1-1; tentative D call: TRBD1 (6 bases). This material consisted of blood, taken from a patient whose treatment included radiotherapy and nephrectomy. The source is a woman in her seventies with renal cell carcinoma. The CDR3 sequence: CASSLQGRTEAFF. The CDR3 DNA sequence: TGTGCCAGCAGTCTCCAGGGGAGAACTGAAGCTTTCTTT.